Listed below are T cell receptor beta chains from one sample, sequenced in a study of control samples from healthy donors and cancer patients. Libraries were prepared by immunoSEQ multiplex PCR; TCRdb keeps only in-frame clonotypes and omits some of them. The sample carries some 130,000 clones, 92% recorded once. Material: blood. These receptors were obtained from a woman in her fifties or sixties in good health. Both conserved end residues are part of each CDR3. Each record gives: clone size, J gene, V gene, CDR3 protein. A clone size is listed for some rows: how often the clone was seen (once, few, many), or a class if it is expanded.

-,TRBJ2-5,TRBV5-1,CASSFGGGETQYF
-,TRBJ2-5,TRBV27,CASSPGGWETQYF
-,TRBJ1-1,TRBV11-2,CASSFWAESAFF
-,TRBJ2-3,TRBV27,CASRQFTGTKNTDTQYF
-,TRBJ2-7,TRBV9,CASSFRQGGYEQYF
-,TRBJ1-5,TRBV15,CATGQGNSNQPQHF
once,TRBJ1-2,TRBV19,CASSIDKSRTAYGYTF
-,TRBJ1-2,TRBV7-9,CASSLDVYGYTF
-,TRBJ1-2,TRBV6-7,CASSPHLGGGYGYTF
-,TRBJ1-1,TRBV29-1,CSARGAVMNTEAFF
-,TRBJ1-6,TRBV30,CAWGAGSYNSPLHF
-,TRBJ2-7,TRBV5-4,CASSSPLGPGPYEQYF
-,TRBJ2-5,TRBV5-3,CARSLGLEETQYF
once,TRBJ1-6,TRBV14,CASSQNLDISHSPLHF
-,TRBJ2-7,TRBV5-4,CASSFPGGDEQYF
-,TRBJ2-7,TRBV6-1,CASSEAPGKQYF
-,TRBJ1-4,TRBV4-2,CASSQGGWGNEKLFF
-,TRBJ1-1,TRBV7-2,CASSLVGGQGTEAFF
once,TRBJ1-2,TRBV9,CASTFTGNYGYTF
-,TRBJ1-3,TRBV5-5,CASTVRQSSGNTIYF